This T cell receptor beta chain was recovered during a study of blood T cell repertoires in COVID-19. The CDR3 is made up of 14 amino acids. V dropped 3 bases and J dropped 7; count of bases not matched to a gene: 2. The germline V gene has CDR1 LNHDA and CDR2 SQIVND (reference sequence). The assay was immunoSEQ multiplex PCR, and TCRdb's table has in-frame clones only and misses some. The sample holds 55,000 to 75,000 clones, roughly 80% seen once. This clone was picked up one time. The sample contains more than one DNA sequence encoding this CDR3. The rearrangement uses TRBV19 and TRBJ1-6; 8 positions agree with TRBD1. Sample: peripheral blood. This receptor was taken from an elderly man with active COVID-19. CDR3 loop: CASSIQGANSPLHF. CDR3 bases: TGTGCCAGTAGTATTCAGGGGGCGAATTCACCCCTCCACTTT.